These 15 T cell receptor beta chains were sequenced from one sample in a study of blood T cell repertoires in COVID-19. TCRdb keeps only in-frame clones here, not all; method: immunoSEQ multiplex PCR. The sample consists of approximately 330,000 clones, roughly 87% of them appearing once. The sample was peripheral blood. Every receptor here comes from a man younger than 45 with COVID-19, enrolled during active disease.

The chain links TRBV27 to TRBJ2-7; 8 nucleotides line up with TRBD2. Germline V lookup: CDR1 MNHEY, CDR2 SMNVEV (reference sequence). V trimming: 2 bases; J trimming: 3 bases; junction bases outside the gene matches: 9. The CDR3 covers 16 residues. CDR3 DNA sequence: TGTGCCAGCAGTTTAAGCCCGGGAGGGTTATTCTACGAGCAGTACTTC. It is translated as CASSLSPGGLFYEQYF.

The rearrangement links TRBV20-1 to TRBJ2-1; D possibly corresponds to TRBD1 (5 bases). Germline V gives CDR1 DFQATT, CDR2 SNEGSKA (reference sequence). Trimming removed 3 bases at V and 3 bases at J, with 15 bases between. This CDR3 has 15 amino acids. Here the CDR3 reads CSASSEWGYYNEQFF. The CDR3 bases are TGCAGTGCTAGTTCGGAGTGGGGCTACTACAATGAGCAGTTCTTC.

As DNA, the CDR3 is TGTGCCAGCCAAGGATTACGGGGGACAGTGAACACTGAAGCTTTCTTT. As protein: CASQGLRGTVNTEAFF. V and J are TRBV19 and TRBJ1-1; TRBD1 aligns across 7 bases. The CDR3 has 16 amino acids. V dropped 9 bases and J dropped 0; count of bases not matched to a gene: 13. The germline V gene has CDR1 LNHDA and CDR2 SQIVND (reference sequence).

This clone has a single count. The chain has TRBV27 and TRBJ1-1; maybe TRBD1 (6 bases). Germline CDR1 is MNHEY and CDR2 is SMNVEV (reference sequence). Trimming took off 6 bases at V and 1 base at J, with 6 bases between the two ends. This CDR3 has 12 residues. CDR3 DNA sequence: TGTGCCAGCAGGACAGGGAACACTGAAGCTTTCTTT. Protein product: CASRTGNTEAFF.

This clone was counted between two and nine times. The chain employs TRBV2 and TRBJ1-5, with 7 bases identical to TRBD1. The J segment lost 0 bases and the V segment lost 4 bases, leaving 6 bases of the junction unmatched. In germline, CDR1 is SNHLY, CDR2 FYNNEI. The CDR3 covers 16 residues. For the CDR3, the DNA is TGTGCCAGCAGTGTCCCCCCAGGGGGTAGCAATCAGCCCCAGCATTTT. This gives the protein CASSVPPGGSNQPQHF.

The V call is TRBV6-5, the J call TRBJ2-1, with TRBD1 as a possible D gene (5 bases). Trimming removed 9 bases from V and 0 bases from J, with 15 bases in between. This CDR3 is 15 amino acids long. Germline CDR1 is MNHEY and CDR2 is SVGAGI. CDR3 loop: CASKRDSSSYNEQFF. The DNA of the CDR3 is TGTGCCAGTAAACGAGACAGTAGCTCCTACAATGAGCAGTTCTTC.

The chain couples TRBV5-4 to TRBJ1-1, with TRBD1 matching over 9 bases. J lost 5 bases, V lost 4 bases, and 6 bases had no gene match. The CDR3 consists of 14 residues. The germline V gene encodes CDR1 SGHNT and CDR2 YYREEE (reference sequence). CDR3 residues: CASSVDRGRTEAFF. The CDR3, as DNA: TGTGCCAGCAGCGTGGACAGGGGTAGGACTGAAGCTTTCTTT.

The chain combines TRBV3-1 (or the pseudogene TRBV3-2) with TRBJ2-7, with 7 bases identical to TRBD2. V shed 4 bases, J shed 2 bases, and the junction held 5 bases outside the gene matches. The CDR3 consists of 14 residues. CDR1 LGHDT and CDR2 YNNKEL come from the germline V gene (reference sequence). Here the CDR3 reads CASSPYREAYEQYF. In DNA form, the CDR3 reads TGTGCCAGCAGCCCCTATCGGGAGGCCTACGAGCAGTACTTC.

The V and J genes are TRBV28 and TRBJ2-7; 10 bases line up with TRBD1. The CDR3 spans 14 residues. The V gene end was trimmed by 6 bases and the J gene end by 7 bases; junction bases not matched to a gene: 9. Germline V gene sequence: CDR1 MDHEN, CDR2 SYDVKM. The CDR3 sequence is CASRRDRGREEQYF. The CDR3 coding sequence is TGTGCCAGCAGACGGGACAGGGGTAGAGAAGAGCAGTACTTC.

V is TRBV5-6 and J is TRBJ1-5, with TRBD1 as a possible D gene (6 bases). The CDR3 is 13 residues long. CDR1 SGHDT and CDR2 YYEEEE come from the germline V gene. The V end lost 5 bases, the J end lost 6 bases, and 12 bases lay between the germline ends. This CDR3 reads CASSYDRLQPQHF. DNA for the CDR3: TGTGCCAGCAGTTATGACAGGCTTCAGCCCCAGCATTTT.

V and J are TRBV19 and TRBJ2-4; the match to TRBD1 covers 8 bases. V was pared by 1 base and J by 7 bases, with 6 bases of the junction left unmatched. The germline V gene encodes CDR1 LNHDA and CDR2 SQIVND (reference sequence). There are 15 residues in the CDR3. The CDR3 nucleotides read TGTGCCAGTAGTATAGCCAGGGGGCGAAGGAACATTCAGTACTTC. As protein: CASSIARGRRNIQYF.

V and J are TRBV6-2 or TRBV6-3 and TRBJ1-5, with TRBD1 matching over 11 bases. CDR3 length: 20 amino acids. The V and J ends lost 6 bases and 0 bases, in that order; junction bases with no gene match: 16. From germline, CDR1 is MNHEY and CDR2 SVGEGT. CDR3 sequence reads: CASSPLPGQGGSYSNQPQHF. The CDR3 bases are TGTGCCAGCAGCCCTCTCCCGGGACAGGGGGGCAGCTATAGCAATCAGCCCCAGCATTTT.

This chain uses TRBV12-3 or TRBV12-4 with TRBJ1-2; a possible D gene is TRBD1 (5 bases). Deletions cut 7 bases from V and 7 bases from J, with 10 bases between. This CDR3 is 11 amino acids long. The CDR3 DNA sequence: TGTGCCAGCACCGATCAGGGTGGCTACACCTTC. Translation gives CASTDQGGYTF.

The CDR3 DNA reads as TGTGCCAGCGGTGGAACGGGGGGAGTGGGCACTGAAGCTTTCTTT. Translating it yields CASGGTGGVGTEAFF. The chain uses TRBV2 and TRBJ1-1; D is perhaps TRBD1 (5 bases). Germline assignment: CDR1 SNHLY and CDR2 FYNNEI. V was shortened by 8 bases and J by 4 bases, with 20 bases between the two germline ends. The CDR3 contains 15 residues.

This clone turned up a few times. Other DNA sequences in this sample translate to the same CDR3. V is TRBV7-2 and J is TRBJ1-5; D is unresolved. There are 15 residues in the CDR3. Germline lookup yields CDR1 SGHTA and CDR2 FQGNSA. Deletions cut 1 base from V and 4 bases from J, with 11 bases between. CDR3 bases: TGTGCCAGCAGCTTAGGCAGCAGGTCTAATCAGCCCCAGCATTTT. Protein: CASSLGSRSNQPQHF. Drawing the rest from reference TRBV7-2 and TRBJ1-5, the complete variable domain is GAGVSQSPSNKVTEKGKDVELRCDPISGHTALYWYRQSLGQGLEFLIYFQGNSAPDKSGLPSDRFSAERTGGSVSTLTIQRTQQEDSAVYLCASSLGSRSNQPQHFGDGTRLSIL.